This T cell receptor beta chain comes out of a study of shared clonotypes between healthy human individuals. General study findings and limits: Relative to their counterparts shared across all four donors, non-shared clonotypes exhibited diminished generation probabilities.

On sorted subsets, replicate PCRs used 200 ng DNA, or about 30,000 T cell genomes. As processed by the authors: ImmunoSEQ yielded junction-only sequences lacking quality scores, so filtering differed. Clones were sequenced by immunoSEQ multiplex PCR, and TCRdb holds only the in-frame ones, with some missing. The V and J calls and the clone size are those of that table, but D and trimming were determined from the DNA. This table holds some 2 million clones, about 95% found once. Terminally differentiated effector memory CD45RA+ cells were excluded from the naive CD8 cells, which were CD45RO-negative and positively selected for CCR7. About this clone itself: What it binds is unknown.

The CDR3 length is 15 residues. Germline V gene sequence: CDR1 SQVTM, CDR2 ANQGSEA. V lost 4 bases, J lost 4 bases, and 8 bases stayed unmatched. This TCR came from a young man in good health. The sequenced material came from naive CD8+ T cells sorted from blood. The chain combines TRBV29-1 with TRBJ2-1, with 9 bases aligning to TRBD2. The CDR3 bases are TGCAGCGTTGTCCATCGACTAGCGGAGTACAATGAGCAGTTCTTC. Amino acids: CSVVHRLAEYNEQFF.